Sequencing of this T cell receptor beta chain was carried out in a study of a mutant IDH1 vaccine in newly diagnosed glioma. Study as a whole: Patients were given eight vaccinations, scheduled in weeks 1, 3, 5, 7, 11, 15, 19 and 23.

Regarding time point: week 23, last vaccination. Every vaccination contained 300 ug of the mutant IDH1 20-mer peptide and was paired with topical imiquimod. Findings and caveats of the study: Vaccine-induced immune responses occurred in 80% to 95% of patients.

As concerns this clone: Its antigen is not known.

The V and J ends lost 4 bases and 6 bases, in that order; junction bases with no gene match: 10. This CDR3 has 15 amino acids. The germline V gene has CDR1 MGHRA and CDR2 YSYEKL. Only in-frame clones appear in the TCRdb table, and some are missing; sequencing was by immunoSEQ multiplex PCR. The table includes over 45,000 clones, 80% detected once. The clonotype originates from a man aged 40-49 years with glioma. Sequenced here: PBMCs, sampled from a glioma patient whose treatment included an IDH1 peptide vaccine. The rearrangement uses TRBV4-1 and TRBJ2-7; TRBD1 aligns across 9 bases. The CDR3 is CASSLVGDRVVEQYF. The CDR3 nucleotides are TGCGCCAGCAGCCTTGTAGGGGACAGGGTGGTCGAGCAGTACTTC.